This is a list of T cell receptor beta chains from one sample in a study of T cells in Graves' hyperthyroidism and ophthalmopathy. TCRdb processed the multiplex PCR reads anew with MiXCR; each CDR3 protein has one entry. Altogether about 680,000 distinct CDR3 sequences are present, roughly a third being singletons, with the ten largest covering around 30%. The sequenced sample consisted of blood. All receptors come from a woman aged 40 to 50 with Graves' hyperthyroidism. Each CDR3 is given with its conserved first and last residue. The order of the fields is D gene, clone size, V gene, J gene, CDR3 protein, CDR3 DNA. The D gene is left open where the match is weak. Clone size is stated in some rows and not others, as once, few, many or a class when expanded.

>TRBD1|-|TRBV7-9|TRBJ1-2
CASSPRGTVHGYTF
TGTGCCAGCAGCCCCCGGGGGACAGTTCATGGCTACACCTTC
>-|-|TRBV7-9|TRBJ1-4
CASSLVEGGYEKLFF
TGTGCCAGCAGCTTAGTCGAGGGTGGCTACGAAAAACTGTTTTTT
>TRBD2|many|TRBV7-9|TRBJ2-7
CASSRLAGSHEQYF
TGTGCCAGCTCCCGACTAGCGGGATCCCACGAGCAGTACTTC
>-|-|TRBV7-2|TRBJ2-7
CASSFPGRIYEQYF
TGTGCCAGCAGCTTCCCGGGACGGATCTACGAGCAGTACTTC
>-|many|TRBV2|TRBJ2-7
CASSGQPSEQYF
TGTGCCAGCAGTGGACAGCCCTCCGAGCAGTACTTC
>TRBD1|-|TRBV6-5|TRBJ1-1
CASSYTAGTAQNTEASF
TGTGCCAGCAGTTACACCGCCGGGACAGCCCAGAACACTGAAGCTTCCTTT
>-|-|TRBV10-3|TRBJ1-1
CAINRGSTNTEAFF
TGTGCCATCAATCGAGGCAGTACGAACACTGAAGCTTTCTTT
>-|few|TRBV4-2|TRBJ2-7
CASSQGGGPVEQYF
TGTGCCAGCAGCCAAGGGGGGGGGCCCGTTGAGCAGTACTTC
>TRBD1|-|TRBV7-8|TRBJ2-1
CASSWGQGIGEQFF
TGTGCCAGCAGCTGGGGACAGGGCATTGGTGAGCAGTTCTTC
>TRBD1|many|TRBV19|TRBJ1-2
CASSNREQGGNRYTF
TGTGCCAGTAGTAATCGGGAACAGGGGGGTAATCGCTACACCTTC
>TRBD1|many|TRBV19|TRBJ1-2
CASNQGDGYGYTF
TGTGCCAGTAACCAGGGGGACGGCTATGGCTACACCTTC
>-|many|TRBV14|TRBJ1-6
CASSLTGWNSPLHF
TGTGCCAGCAGCCTCACAGGGTGGAATTCACCCCTCCACTTT
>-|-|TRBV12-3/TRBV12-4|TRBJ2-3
CASSLKEITDTQYF
TGTGCCAGCAGTTTAAAAGAGATCACAGATACGCAGTATTTT
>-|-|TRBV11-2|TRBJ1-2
CASSQDPAGGGSYTF
TGTGCCAGCAGCCAAGATCCCGCGGGTGGCGGCTCCTACACCTTC
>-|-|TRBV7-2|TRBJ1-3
CASGHRGAYGNTIYF
TGTGCCAGCGGTCACCGGGGGGCCTACGGAAACACCATATATTTT
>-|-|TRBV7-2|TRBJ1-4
CASSLGDPNEKLFF
TGTGCCAGCAGCCTAGGGGACCCGAATGAAAAACTGTTTTTT
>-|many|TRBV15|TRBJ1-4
CATSRDQELNEKLFF
TGTGCCACCAGCAGAGATCAGGAGTTAAATGAAAAACTGTTTTTT
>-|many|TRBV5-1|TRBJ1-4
CASSLDTATEKLFF
TGCGCCAGCAGCTTGGATACAGCCACCGAAAAACTGTTTTTT
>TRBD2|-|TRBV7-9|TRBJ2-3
CASSLLAGVSTDTQYF
TGTGCCAGCAGCTTATTAGCGGGAGTGAGCACAGATACGCAGTATTTT
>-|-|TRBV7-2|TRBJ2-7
CASSFMAGSREQYF
TGTGCCAGCAGCTTTATGGCAGGGTCTCGCGAGCAGTACTTC
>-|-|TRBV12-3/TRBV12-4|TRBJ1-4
CASSLVGALGHEKLFF
TGTGCCAGCAGTTTAGTGGGGGCGCTGGGTCATGAAAAACTGTTTTTT
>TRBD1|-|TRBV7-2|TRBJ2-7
CASSPPGTVNEQYF
TGTGCCAGCAGTCCTCCCGGGACAGTCAATGAGCAGTACTTC
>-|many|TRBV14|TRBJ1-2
CASSQASWYGYTF
TGTGCCAGCAGCCAAGCGTCGTGGTATGGCTACACCTTC
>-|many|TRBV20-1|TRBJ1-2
CSARTSPGYTF
TGCAGTGCTCGAACATCCCCTGGCTACACCTTC
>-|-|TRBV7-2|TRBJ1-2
CASSVGLLLSWYGYTF
TGTGCCAGCAGCGTAGGACTCCTTTTATCCTGGTATGGCTACACCTTC
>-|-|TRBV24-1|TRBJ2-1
CATSDLGDEQFF
TGTGCCACCAGTGATTTAGGTGATGAGCAGTTCTTC
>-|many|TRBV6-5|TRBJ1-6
CASSYSGPNSPLHF
TGTGCCAGCAGTTACAGCGGACCCAATTCACCCCTCCACTTT
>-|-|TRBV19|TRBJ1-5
CASSLRQVGNQPQHF
TGTGCCAGCAGTTTGCGCCAGGTCGGCAATCAGCCCCAGCATTTT
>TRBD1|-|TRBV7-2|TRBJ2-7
CASSQDSTGATYEQYF
TGCGCCAGCAGCCAAGATTCGACAGGGGCTACCTACGAGCAGTACTTC